This TCR beta chain came from a study of blood T cell repertoires in COVID-19. Germline V gene sequence: CDR1 SGHVS, CDR2 FQNEAQ. The germline V and J ends were trimmed by 5 bases and 1 base, with 14 bases remaining between them. The CDR3 sequence is 15 residues long. The data were produced by immunoSEQ multiplex PCR, yet TCRdb's version contains in-frame clones alone and is incomplete. The table lists some 220,000 clones, less than 90% of them singletons, with approximately 3.1% in the top ten. Sequenced material: PBMCs or T cells enriched from blood (not recorded which). This receptor was taken from a woman aged 45 to 65 in a cohort exposed to, infected with or recovered from COVID-19 (not recorded which). V gene TRBV7-8 combines with J gene TRBJ1-2, with a possible D match to TRBD1 (6 bases). The CDR3, as DNA: TGTGCCAGCAGCAATCGACAGGCCAATAACTATGGCTACACCTTC. Translating it yields CASSNRQANNYGYTF. Filled out from reference TRBV7-8 and TRBJ1-2, the complete variable domain reads GAGVSQSPRYKVAKRGQDVALRCDPISGHVSLFWYQQALGQGPEFLTYFQNEAQLDKSGLPSDRFFAERPEGSVSTLKIQRTQQEDSAVYLCASSNRQANNYGYTFGSGTRLTVV.